Reported below is one T cell receptor beta chain. Its antigen is not known. Germline V lookup: CDR1 SGHTA, CDR2 FQGNSA. Trimming took 3 bases from V and 0 from J, leaving 9 bases between them. This CDR3 spans 16 amino acids. The data stem from a study of T cells in Graves' hyperthyroidism and ophthalmopathy. The study, taken as a whole, reports: Also found in blood were most expanded thyroid clonotypes above 0.001.

Amplified TCR beta CDR3 regions derived from RNA transcripts. HTBI primers were employed in a first-round RT-PCR of the TCR CDR3. From the multiplex PCR reads, TCRdb called clonotypes with MiXCR, one entry per CDR3 protein. Of a few hundred thousand distinct CDR3 sequences listed, 20% to 25% are singletons. The genes are TRBV7-2 and TRBJ1-6; D not resolved. The sample was blood. The clonotype comes from a woman in her 70s with Graves' ophthalmopathy. The CDR3 DNA is TGTGCCAGCAGCTTGGGCGGCTTCTCCTATAATTCACCCCTCCACTTT. This codes for CASSLGGFSYNSPLHF.